Shown below are 24 T cell receptor beta chains from a single sample sequenced in a study of patients and donors after allogeneic stem cell transplantation. TCRdb ran MiXCR on the RT-PCR reads and lists one entry per CDR3 protein. The sample holds some 230,000 distinct CDR3 sequences, approximately 14% seen once. The sample consisted of blood, either unsorted or a sorted T cell fraction (not recorded which). Receptors were obtained from a human donor who was either an allogeneic HSCT recipient or a stem cell or donor lymphocyte infusion donor (not recorded which). It is not recorded whose cells these are; they may come from a transplant donor.

This clonotype was seen a handful of times. V usage is TRBV5-1 and J usage is TRBJ2-1; 12 bases agree with TRBD2. In germline, CDR1 is SGHRS, CDR2 YFSETQ. This CDR3 has 15 residues. Trimming took 4 bases from V and 6 from J; bases not matched to a gene: 5. The CDR3 loop is CASSPGLAGRNEQFF. CDR3 sequence (DNA): TGCGCCAGCAGCCCGGGACTAGCGGGCCGCAATGAGCAGTTCTTC.

This clonotype was seen once. The V call is TRBV5-4, the J call TRBJ2-7; unclear D gene. The V gene lost 4 bases and the J gene lost 1 base, with 12 bases spanning the gap. The germline V gene has CDR1 SGHNT and CDR2 YYREEE (reference sequence). The CDR3 sequence is 14 residues long. The CDR3 region is CASSAGLNSYEQYF. The DNA for the CDR3 is TGTGCCAGCAGCGCCGGGCTCAATTCCTACGAGCAGTACTTC.

This clonotype was observed at least ten times. This chain links TRBV9 with TRBJ2-7; weak D call: TRBD2 (6 bases). Trimming pared 5 bases from V and 1 base from J, leaving 22 bases between. The CDR3 length is 17 residues. Germline V gene data show CDR1 as SGDLS and CDR2 as YYNGEE. The CDR3 nucleotides read TGTGCCAGCAGATCAAGAGGAGCAGGTGGGGGGTCCTACGAGCAGTACTTC. Its protein is CASRSRGAGGGSYEQYF.

This clonotype was observed a few times. This rearrangement joins TRBV28 to TRBJ1-6; D ambiguous. Trimming left V 1 base short and J 9 bases short, with 4 bases between. The CDR3 is 12 amino acids. Germline V lookup: CDR1 MDHEN, CDR2 SYDVKM. Here the CDR3 reads CASSLSLSPLHF. CDR3 sequence (DNA): TGTGCCAGCAGTTTATCACTTTCACCCCTCCACTTT.

The J gene is TRBJ2-3, the V gene TRBV19, with 9 bases identical to TRBD2. CDR3 size: 16 residues. Germline trimming cut 0 bases from V and 7 bases from J; bases unmatched to any gene: 8. The V gene's germline CDR1 is LNHDA and CDR2 SQIVND (reference sequence). CDR3 nucleotides: TGTGCCAGTAGTATAGAGGTGCGGGGGGGCGCAAATACGCAGTATTTT. Translated, it gives CASSIEVRGGANTQYF.

This clonotype was recorded many times. The genes are TRBV12-3 or TRBV12-4 and TRBJ2-5; 10 bases fit TRBD1. The CDR3 is made up of 16 amino acids. Trimming at V came to 7 bases and at J to 0 bases, leaving 8 bases not matched to a gene. The CDR3 nucleotides are TGTGCCAGCACTTCAGACAGGGGGCGCGACCAAGAGACCCAGTACTTC. Its protein product is CASTSDRGRDQETQYF.

This clonotype came up a few times. The chain carries TRBV4-2 and TRBJ2-5; D call uncertain. Per the germline V gene, CDR1 is LGHNA and CDR2 is YNFKEQ. V was pared by 0 bases and J by 0 bases, with 5 bases between. The CDR3 is 14 residues long. The CDR3 sequence is CASSQEPDQETQYF. The CDR3 DNA sequence: TGTGCCAGCAGCCAAGAACCGGACCAAGAGACCCAGTACTTC.

This clonotype has only a few counts. This chain connects TRBV6-2 or TRBV6-3 to TRBJ1-1, with 7 positions matching TRBD1. The CDR3 is 14 residues long. Germline V lookup: CDR1 MNHEY, CDR2 SVGEGT. V shed 7 bases and J 5 bases; nucleotides not matched to a gene: 10. Here the CDR3 DNA reads TGTGCCAGCAAAGAAGGGGGCAGGGGTACTGAAGCTTTCTTT. This gives the protein CASKEGGRGTEAFF.

Many counts were recorded for this clonotype. The chain joins TRBV11-1 to TRBJ1-2, with D tentatively TRBD1 (6 bases). V gave up 5 bases and J gave up 8 bases, with 18 bases separating them. CDR1 SGHAT and CDR2 FQDESV come from the germline V gene (reference sequence). The CDR3 is made up of 14 amino acids. In nucleotides, the CDR3 is TGTGCCAGCAGCCAAGATACAGGGATAGGAGGCTACACCTTC. It specifies CASSQDTGIGGYTF.

The CDR3 protein is CSVLGQGGIQYF. The CDR3 DNA reads TGCAGCGTCCTGGGACAGGGGGGCATTCAGTACTTC. This chain uses TRBV29-1 with TRBJ2-4; 11 bases align to TRBD1. Losses at the gene ends were 6 bases for V and 9 bases for J; bases not matched to a gene: 4. The CDR3 runs 12 residues. Germline assignment: CDR1 SQVTM and CDR2 ANQGSEA.

This clonotype occurred a few times. J is TRBJ2-3 and V is TRBV14; D gene uncertain. This CDR3 has 15 amino acids. The V and J ends lost 4 bases and 4 bases respectively, with 15 bases between them. Germline values: CDR1 SGHDN, CDR2 FVKESK. The CDR3 DNA is TGTGCCAGCAGCCGAGTAGGCGTTGCGTCAGATACGCAGTATTTT. This gives the protein CASSRVGVASDTQYF.

J is TRBJ2-3 and V is TRBV11-2; 14 nucleotides line up with TRBD2. Looked up from germline, CDR1 is SGHAT and CDR2 is FQNNGV. The length of the CDR3 is 20 residues. V gave up 2 bases and J gave up 4 bases; unmatched junction bases: 14. DNA for the CDR3: TGTGCCAGCAGCTTAAGTGCCCGACTAGCGGGGGGGCACCGAGCAGATACGCAGTATTTT. Translating it yields CASSLSARLAGGHRADTQYF.

Points on this clonotype: Likely a read error: the CDR3 ends without its conserved phenylalanine or tryptophan. The V gene is TRBV6-1, the J gene TRBJ1-1; maybe TRBD1 (5 bases). The germline CDR1 and CDR2 sequences are MNHNS and SASEGT. The CDR3 runs to 16 residues. The V gene lost 6 bases and the J gene lost 7 bases, with 24 bases spanning the gap. Here the CDR3 reads CASRPGGTARPREAFL. CDR3 in DNA: TGTGCCAGCAGACCCGGGGGGACGGCAAGACCTCGTGAAGCTTTCCTT.

This clonotype was seen a few times. This rearrangement joins TRBV11-2 to TRBJ2-5; 12 bases line up with TRBD2. The germline gives CDR1 SGHAT, CDR2 FQNNGV. V lost 1 base to trimming and J lost 2 bases; unmatched junction nucleotides: 2. The CDR3 is 16 residues long. CDR3 sequence: CASSLGTSGDQETQYF. CDR3 nucleotide sequence: TGTGCCAGCAGCTTAGGGACTAGCGGGGATCAAGAGACCCAGTACTTC.

V and J are TRBV11-2 and TRBJ1-1; D uncertain. CDR3 size: 14 residues. Germline assignment: CDR1 SGHAT and CDR2 FQNNGV. The V end lost 4 bases, the J end lost 1 base, and 10 bases lay between the germline ends. The chain's CDR3 is CASSSAVRNTEAFF. The CDR3 DNA is TGTGCCAGCAGCTCGGCTGTTAGGAACACTGAAGCTTTCTTT.

The table lists this clonotype with many counts. The V and J genes are TRBV6-5 and TRBJ2-2, with D unclear. The CDR3 sequence is 11 residues long. Looked up from germline, CDR1 is MNHEY and CDR2 is SVGAGI. Trimming pared 4 bases from V and 7 bases from J, leaving 4 bases between. The CDR3: CASSFNGELFF. The CDR3 DNA reads TGTGCCAGCAGTTTTAACGGGGAGCTGTTTTTT.

This clonotype was counted only a few times. The chain is built from TRBV20-1 and TRBJ1-2, with 10 bases lining up with TRBD1. Unmatched junction bases numbered 6, after V lost 3 bases and J lost 2 bases. Per germline, CDR1 DFQATT and CDR2 SNEGSKA (reference sequence). CDR3 length equals 15 residues. CDR3 bases: TGCAGTGCTAGCCGACAGGGGGCGAGCAACTATGGCTACACCTTC. It encodes CSASRQGASNYGYTF.

This clonotype was recorded many times. V and J are TRBV30 and TRBJ1-1, with D unclear. Germline CDR1 reads GTSNPN; CDR2 reads SVGIG (reference sequence). The CDR3 extends over 11 amino acids. The V end lost 5 bases, the J end lost 5 bases, and 9 bases lay between the germline ends. The chain's CDR3 is CAWERKTEAFF. The CDR3 DNA reads TGTGCCTGGGAACGGAAAACTGAAGCTTTCTTT.

The chain combines TRBV7-9 with TRBJ2-5; 7 bases match TRBD1. The germline CDR1 and CDR2 sequences are SEHNR and FQNEAQ (reference sequence). This CDR3 spans 14 amino acids. V lost 6 bases, J lost 5 bases, and 9 bases stayed unmatched. This chain's CDR3 is CASRMLRGSETQYF. The CDR3 DNA reads TGTGCCAGCAGAATGCTCAGGGGGAGTGAGACCCAGTACTTC.

This clonotype was counted many times. The CDR3 is CSARETSGVYEQYF. Here the CDR3 DNA reads TGCAGTGCTAGAGAGACTAGCGGAGTCTACGAGCAGTACTTC. The chain links TRBV20-1 to TRBJ2-7; 9 bases agree with TRBD2. The CDR3 consists of 14 residues. The germline CDR1 and CDR2 sequences are DFQATT and SNEGSKA (reference sequence). The J segment lost 3 bases and the V segment lost 0 bases, leaving 3 bases of the junction unmatched.

The sample holds many counts of this clonotype. A much larger clone differs from this one at a single base, so this may be a read error. The V gene is TRBV15, the J gene TRBJ2-5; D ambiguous. Per germline, CDR1 LNHNV and CDR2 YYDKDF (reference sequence). This CDR3 has 11 residues. Between the trimmed V and J ends, which lost 1 base and 5 bases, there was a span of 2 bases. The CDR3 reads CATSRAETQYF. For the CDR3, the DNA is TGTGCCACCAGCAGAGCTGAGACCCAGTACTTC.

Many counts were recorded for this clonotype. This rearrangement joins TRBV12-3 or TRBV12-4 to TRBJ1-2, with a tentative D call TRBD1 (5 bases). V dropped 10 bases and J dropped 4 bases, with 13 bases sitting between them. The CDR3 spans 12 residues. CDR3 sequence (DNA): TGTGCCATCTCGACAGCCACCTATGGCTACACCTTC. The encoded protein is CAISTATYGYTF.

The chain carries TRBV4-1 and TRBJ2-3; the D gene is possibly TRBD2 (5 bases). CDR1 is MGHRA, CDR2 YSYEKL, per germline. CDR3 length: 15 residues. V was pared by 2 bases and J by 6 bases, with 15 bases between. The CDR3 sequence is CASSQRLEAGDTQYF. CDR3 DNA: TGCGCCAGCAGCCAAAGATTGGAGGCCGGGGATACGCAGTATTTT.

This clonotype was seen more than once but under ten times. This chain joins TRBV7-6 and TRBJ2-1, with 14 bases fitting TRBD2. With 0 bases clipped from V and 10 bases from J, the junction kept 5 bases outside the gene matches. Germline lookup yields CDR1 SGHVS and CDR2 FNYEAQ. The CDR3 runs 16 residues. The DNA of the CDR3 is TGTGCCAGCAGCTTAGCGGGACTAGCGGGAGTCCGCGAGCAGTTCTTC. Protein product: CASSLAGLAGVREQFF.